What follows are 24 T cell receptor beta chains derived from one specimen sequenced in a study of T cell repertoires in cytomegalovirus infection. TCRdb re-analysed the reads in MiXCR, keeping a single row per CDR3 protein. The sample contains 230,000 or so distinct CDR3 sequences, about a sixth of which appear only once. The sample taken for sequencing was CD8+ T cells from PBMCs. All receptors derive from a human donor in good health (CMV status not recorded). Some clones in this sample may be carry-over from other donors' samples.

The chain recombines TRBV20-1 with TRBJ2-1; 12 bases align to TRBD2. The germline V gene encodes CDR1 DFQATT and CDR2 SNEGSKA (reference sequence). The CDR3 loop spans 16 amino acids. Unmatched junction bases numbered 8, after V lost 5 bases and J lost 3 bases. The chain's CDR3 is CSASPSGGADYNEQFF. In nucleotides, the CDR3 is TGCAGTGCTTCCCCTAGCGGGGGGGCCGACTACAATGAGCAGTTCTTC.

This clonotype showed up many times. The CDR3 nucleotides are TGTGCCAGCAGTTTAGGGGACATCCCTAGGTATGGCTACACCTTC. Protein product: CASSLGDIPRYGYTF. V usage is TRBV28 and J usage is TRBJ1-2; D possibly corresponds to TRBD1 (6 bases). V was clipped by 2 bases and J by 5 bases, with 15 bases between them. This CDR3 contains 15 residues. CDR1 is MDHEN, CDR2 SYDVKM, per germline.

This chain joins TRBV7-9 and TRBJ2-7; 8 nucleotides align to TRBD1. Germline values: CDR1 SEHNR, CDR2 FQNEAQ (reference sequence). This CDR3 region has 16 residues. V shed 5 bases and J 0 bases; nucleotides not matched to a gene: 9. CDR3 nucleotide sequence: TGTGCCAGCAGCCCTAGGACAGGGTTTAGCTCCTACGAGCAGTACTTC. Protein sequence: CASSPRTGFSSYEQYF. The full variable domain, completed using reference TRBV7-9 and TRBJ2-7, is DTGVSQNPRHKITKRGQNVTFRCDPISEHNRLYWYRQTLGQGPEFLTYFQNEAQLEKSRLLSDRFSAERPKGSFSTLEIQRTEQGDSAMYLCASSPRTGFSSYEQYFGPGTRLTVT.

As DNA, the CDR3 is TGTGCCAGCGCCCGTCGTTGGGACAATGAGCAGTTCTTC. It is translated as CASARRWDNEQFF. This sequence joins TRBV28 and TRBJ2-1, with no clear D. The V end was cut by 8 bases, the J end by 5 bases, with 13 bases between. This CDR3 contains 13 residues. Germline V gene lookup returns CDR1 MDHEN and CDR2 SYDVKM.

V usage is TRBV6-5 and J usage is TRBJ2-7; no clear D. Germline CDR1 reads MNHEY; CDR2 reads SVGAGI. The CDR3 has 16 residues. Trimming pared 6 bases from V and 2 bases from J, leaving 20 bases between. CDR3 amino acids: CASRTNRVHMAYEQYF. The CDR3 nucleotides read TGTGCCAGCAGGACGAATCGGGTGCATATGGCCTACGAGCAGTACTTC.

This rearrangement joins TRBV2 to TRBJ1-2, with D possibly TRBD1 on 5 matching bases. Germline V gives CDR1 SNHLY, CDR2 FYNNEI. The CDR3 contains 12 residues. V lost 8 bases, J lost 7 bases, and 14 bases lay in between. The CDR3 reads CASSFGTSGYTF. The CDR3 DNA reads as TGTGCCAGCTCCTTCGGGACTTCTGGCTACACCTTC.

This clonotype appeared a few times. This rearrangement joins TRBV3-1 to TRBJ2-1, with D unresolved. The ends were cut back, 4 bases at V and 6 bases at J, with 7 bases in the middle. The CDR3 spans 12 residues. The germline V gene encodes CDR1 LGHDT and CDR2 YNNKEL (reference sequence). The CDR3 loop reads CASSPATNEQFF. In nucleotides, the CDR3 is TGTGCCAGCAGCCCTGCCACCAATGAGCAGTTCTTC.

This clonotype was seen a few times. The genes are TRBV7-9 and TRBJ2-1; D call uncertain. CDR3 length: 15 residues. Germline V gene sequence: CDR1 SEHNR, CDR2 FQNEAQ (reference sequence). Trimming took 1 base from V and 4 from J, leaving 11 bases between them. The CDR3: CASSLVLGIYNEQFF. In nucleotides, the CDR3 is TGTGCCAGCAGCTTAGTGCTCGGCATATACAATGAGCAGTTCTTC.

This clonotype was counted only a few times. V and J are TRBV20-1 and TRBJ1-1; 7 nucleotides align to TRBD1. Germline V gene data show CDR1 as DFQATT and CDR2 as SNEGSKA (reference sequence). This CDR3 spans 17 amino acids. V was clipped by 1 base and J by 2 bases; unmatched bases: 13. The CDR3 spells CSARAGFRTGKNTEAFF. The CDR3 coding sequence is TGCAGTGCTAGAGCCGGTTTTAGGACAGGTAAAAACACTGAAGCTTTCTTT.

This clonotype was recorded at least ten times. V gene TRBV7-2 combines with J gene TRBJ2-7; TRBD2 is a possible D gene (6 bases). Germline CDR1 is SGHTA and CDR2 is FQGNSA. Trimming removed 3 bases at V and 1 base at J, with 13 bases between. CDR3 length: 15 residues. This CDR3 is CASSFFVGGSYEQYF. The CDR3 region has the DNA TGTGCCAGCAGCTTTTTCGTTGGAGGGTCCTACGAGCAGTACTTC.

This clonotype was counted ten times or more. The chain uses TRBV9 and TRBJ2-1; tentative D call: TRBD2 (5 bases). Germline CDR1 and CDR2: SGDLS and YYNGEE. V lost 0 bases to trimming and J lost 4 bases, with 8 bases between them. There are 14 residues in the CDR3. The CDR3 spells CASSVGGEYNEQFF. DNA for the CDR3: TGTGCCAGCAGCGTAGGGGGAGAGTACAATGAGCAGTTCTTC.

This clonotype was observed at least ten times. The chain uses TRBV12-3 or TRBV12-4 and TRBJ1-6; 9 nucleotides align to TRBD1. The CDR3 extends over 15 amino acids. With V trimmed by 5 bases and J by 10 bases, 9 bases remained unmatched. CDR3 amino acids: CASSTGQGQGSPLHF. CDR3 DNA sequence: TGTGCCAGCAGTACGGGACAGGGTCAGGGCTCACCCCTCCACTTT.

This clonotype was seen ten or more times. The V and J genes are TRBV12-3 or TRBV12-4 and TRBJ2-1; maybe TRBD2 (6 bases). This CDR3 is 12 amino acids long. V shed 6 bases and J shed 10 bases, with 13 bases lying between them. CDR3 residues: CASSPSGVEQFF. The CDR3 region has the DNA TGTGCCAGCAGCCCCTCGGGGGTCGAGCAGTTCTTC.

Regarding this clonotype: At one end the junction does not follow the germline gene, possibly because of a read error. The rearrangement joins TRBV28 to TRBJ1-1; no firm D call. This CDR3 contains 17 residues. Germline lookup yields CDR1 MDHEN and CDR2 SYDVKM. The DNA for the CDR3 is TGTGCCAGCAGTTTAAGGTTGCGGACTCCCATGAACACTGATGCTTTCTTT. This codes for CASSLRLRTPMNTDAFF.

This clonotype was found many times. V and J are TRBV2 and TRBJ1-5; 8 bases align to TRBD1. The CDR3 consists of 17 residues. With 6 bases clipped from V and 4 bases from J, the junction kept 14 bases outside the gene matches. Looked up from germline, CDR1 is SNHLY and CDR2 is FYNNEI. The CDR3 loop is CASSGATGVVENQPQHF. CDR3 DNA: TGTGCCAGCAGCGGAGCGACAGGGGTAGTAGAAAATCAGCCCCAGCATTTT.

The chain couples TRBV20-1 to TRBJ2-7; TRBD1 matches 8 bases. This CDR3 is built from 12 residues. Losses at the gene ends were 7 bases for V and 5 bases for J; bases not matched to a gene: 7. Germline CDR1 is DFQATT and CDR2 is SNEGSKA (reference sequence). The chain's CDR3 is CSVADRVHEQYF. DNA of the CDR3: TGCAGTGTGGCGGACAGGGTACACGAGCAGTACTTC.

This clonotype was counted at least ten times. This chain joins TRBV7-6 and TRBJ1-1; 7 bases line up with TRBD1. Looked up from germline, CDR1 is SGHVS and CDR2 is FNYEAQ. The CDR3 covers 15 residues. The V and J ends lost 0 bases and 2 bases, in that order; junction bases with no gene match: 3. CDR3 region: CASSLALGGNTEAFF. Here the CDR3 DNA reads TGTGCCAGCAGCTTAGCGTTAGGGGGCAACACTGAAGCTTTCTTT.

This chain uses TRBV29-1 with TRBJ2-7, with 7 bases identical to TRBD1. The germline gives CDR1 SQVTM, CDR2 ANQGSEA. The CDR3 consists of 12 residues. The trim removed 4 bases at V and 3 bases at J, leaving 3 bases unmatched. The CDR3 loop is CSVVTGDYEQYF. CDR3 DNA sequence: TGCAGCGTTGTAACAGGGGACTACGAGCAGTACTTC.

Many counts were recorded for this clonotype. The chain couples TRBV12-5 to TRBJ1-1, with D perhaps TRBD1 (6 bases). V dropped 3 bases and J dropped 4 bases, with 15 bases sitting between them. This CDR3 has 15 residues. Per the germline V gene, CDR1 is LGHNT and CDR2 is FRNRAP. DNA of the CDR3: TGTGCTAGTGGTTTCGGGCGGGGGCTTATCACTGAAGCTTTCTTT. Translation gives CASGFGRGLITEAFF.

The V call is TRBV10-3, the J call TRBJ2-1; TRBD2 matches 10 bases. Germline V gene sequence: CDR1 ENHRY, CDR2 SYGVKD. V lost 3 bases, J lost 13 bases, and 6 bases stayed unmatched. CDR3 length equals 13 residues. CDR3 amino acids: CAISDPSGGLQFF. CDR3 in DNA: TGTGCCATCAGTGACCCTAGCGGGGGTCTCCAGTTCTTC.

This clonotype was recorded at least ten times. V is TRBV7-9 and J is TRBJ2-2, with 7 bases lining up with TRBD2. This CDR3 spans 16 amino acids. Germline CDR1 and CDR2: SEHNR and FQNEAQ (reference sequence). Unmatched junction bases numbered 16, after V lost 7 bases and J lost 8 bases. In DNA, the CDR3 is TGTGCCAGCAAGAAACCCGGCGATCGCGGGGGAGGGGAGCTGTTTTTT. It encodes CASKKPGDRGGGELFF.

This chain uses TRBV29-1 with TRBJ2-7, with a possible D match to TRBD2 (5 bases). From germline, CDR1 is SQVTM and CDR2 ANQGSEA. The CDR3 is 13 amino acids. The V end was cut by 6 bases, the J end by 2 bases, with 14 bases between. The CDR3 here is CSVRGGGTYEQYF. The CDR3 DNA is TGCAGCGTCAGAGGAGGAGGCACCTACGAGCAGTACTTC.

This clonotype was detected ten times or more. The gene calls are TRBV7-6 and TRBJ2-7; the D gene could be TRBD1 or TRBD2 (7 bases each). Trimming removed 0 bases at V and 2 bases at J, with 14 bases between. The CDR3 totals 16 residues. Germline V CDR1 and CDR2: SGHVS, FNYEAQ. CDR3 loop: CASSLARAGGAYEQYF. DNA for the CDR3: TGTGCCAGCAGCTTAGCGAGGGCAGGGGGGGCCTACGAGCAGTACTTC.

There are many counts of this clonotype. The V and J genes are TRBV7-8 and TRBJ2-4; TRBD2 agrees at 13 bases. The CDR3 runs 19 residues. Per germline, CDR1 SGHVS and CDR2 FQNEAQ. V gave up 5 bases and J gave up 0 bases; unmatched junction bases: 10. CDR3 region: CASSPTSGGPYLAKNIQYF. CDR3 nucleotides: TGTGCCAGCAGCCCGACTAGCGGGGGGCCTTACTTAGCCAAAAACATTCAGTACTTC.